The clone carrying this T cell receptor beta chain was seen many times. Its antigen is not identified. Profiles of TCR beta VDJ and CDR3 were generated from a genomic DNA template. TCRdb recomputed calls from the reads with MiXCR, one row per CDR3 protein. This table has 150,000 to 200,000 distinct CDR3 sequences, around 45% appearing once. This record comes from a study of CD8+CD57+ T cells in acquired aplastic anemia. The overall study: Sorted CD4+ and CD8+ cell DNA averaged about 3 ug. On average, healthy donors gave approximately 11 million reads for CD4+ cells.

The CDR3 is made up of 15 amino acids. Germline CDR1 and CDR2: DFQATT and SNEGSKA (reference sequence). Trimming pared 4 bases from V and 2 bases from J, leaving 14 bases between. The study's findings and limits: For CD8+ Simpson's diversity, patients and controls showed no significant difference.

Sequencing used sorted CD4+, CD8+, or CD8+CD57+ T cells (not recorded which) from PBMCs. The TCR originated in a human donor in good health. The chain employs TRBV20-1 and TRBJ2-2; no reliable D call. CDR3 coding DNA: TGCAGTGCTAAAAACCGCCAGACCAACACCGGGGAGCTGTTTTTT. Amino acid sequence: CSAKNRQTNTGELFF.